Below are 24 T cell receptor beta chains sequenced from a single sample in a study of T cell repertoires in cytomegalovirus infection. No antigen is known for these receptors. TCRdb called the reads again in MiXCR, with one record for every CDR3 protein. The table includes about 900,000 distinct CDR3 sequences, approximately 31% detected once. The specimen comprised cultured CD8+ T cells from PBMCs, sampled from culture after CMV antigen stimulation. The receptors here all came from a human donor in good health (CMV status not recorded). Some clones in this sample may be carry-over from other donors' samples.

The genes are TRBV5-5 and TRBJ1-1, with no clear D. The CDR3 length is 14 residues. Germline V gene sequence: CDR1 SGHKS, CDR2 YYEKEE (reference sequence). V lost 4 bases and J 3 bases, leaving 13 bases between the germline ends. The CDR3 sequence is CASSPLPVDTEAFF. In DNA, the CDR3 is TGTGCCAGCAGCCCTCTCCCTGTGGACACTGAAGCTTTCTTT.

V and J are TRBV27 and TRBJ2-2, with D tentatively TRBD1 (5 bases). Between the trimmed V and J ends, which lost 7 bases and 4 bases, there was a span of 10 bases. Germline V CDR1 and CDR2: MNHEY, SMNVEV (reference sequence). This CDR3 contains 13 residues. The CDR3, as DNA: TGTGCCAGCACTACCAGGGCCACCGGGGAGCTGTTTTTT. Protein sequence: CASTTRATGELFF.

The chain employs TRBV10-3 and TRBJ1-5; 8 bases agree with TRBD1. Germline lookup yields CDR1 ENHRY and CDR2 SYGVKD. The CDR3 is 16 residues long. Unmatched junction bases numbered 10, after V lost 5 bases and J lost 4 bases. The CDR3 DNA is TGTGCCATCAGTCAATTTCGACAGGGGTCAAATCAGCCCCAGCATTTT. Translating it yields CAISQFRQGSNQPQHF.

There are a few counts of this clonotype. The rearrangement links TRBV5-6 to TRBJ2-1; D call uncertain. Germline CDR1 reads SGHDT; CDR2 reads YYEEEE. The V and J ends lost 3 bases and 6 bases respectively, with 13 bases between them. This CDR3 has 14 residues. The CDR3 loop is CASSWGRPGNEQFF. CDR3 bases: TGTGCCAGCAGCTGGGGTCGCCCGGGCAATGAGCAGTTCTTC.

There are a few counts of this clonotype. V is TRBV6-6 and J is TRBJ2-1, with a possible D match to TRBD2 (5 bases). Trimming pared 2 bases from V and 7 bases from J, leaving 12 bases between. This CDR3 contains 14 residues. Germline assignment: CDR1 MNHNY and CDR2 SVGAGI (reference sequence). DNA for the CDR3: TGTGCCAGCAGTTACAAGGGAGCGGTAAATGAGCAGTTCTTC. Its translation: CASSYKGAVNEQFF.

This clonotype has only one observation. This rearrangement joins TRBV7-4 to TRBJ2-1; 11 bases map to TRBD2. The ends lost 2 bases at V and 8 bases at J; junction bases unmatched: 5. This CDR3 region has 15 residues. Germline V CDR1 and CDR2: SGHVT, SQSDAQ. DNA of the CDR3: TGTGCCAGCAGCTTATATAGCGGGGGGGCCCATGAGCAGTTCTTC. As protein: CASSLYSGGAHEQFF.

The genes are TRBV20-1 and TRBJ1-2, with TRBD1 identical over 9 bases. V lost 0 bases, J lost 4 bases, and 6 bases stayed unmatched. CDR1 and CDR2 (germline): DFQATT, SNEGSKA (reference sequence). The CDR3 sequence is 15 residues long. The CDR3 reads CSARELRTGAYGYTF. The CDR3 nucleotides read TGCAGTGCTAGAGAGCTGAGGACAGGGGCCTATGGCTACACCTTC.

The rearrangement uses TRBV5-6 and TRBJ2-5; 10 positions agree with TRBD2. CDR3 size: 14 residues. The germline V gene has CDR1 SGHDT and CDR2 YYEEEE. V lost 4 bases and J lost 2; bases outside the gene matches: 2. The CDR3, as DNA: TGTGCCAGCAGCCAGGGACTAGCGCAAGAGACCCAGTACTTC. Protein: CASSQGLAQETQYF.

This clonotype has a count of ten or more. The CDR3 loop is CASSPKGGVTEAFF. The CDR3 region has the DNA TGTGCCAGCAGCCCTAAGGGGGGAGTCACTGAAGCTTTCTTT. This chain uses TRBV7-2 with TRBJ1-1, with D possibly TRBD1 on 6 matching bases. V shed 5 bases and J shed 4 bases, with 14 bases lying between them. The CDR3 runs to 14 residues. Germline CDR1 SGHTA, CDR2 FQGNSA.

This chain uses TRBV9 with TRBJ1-2; the match to TRBD1 covers 9 bases. The CDR3 has 16 residues. CDR1 and CDR2 from the germline V gene are SGDLS and YYNGEE. Losses at the gene ends were 0 bases for V and 2 bases for J; bases not matched to a gene: 5. CDR3 sequence: CASSVDRTGENYGYTF. In nucleotides, the CDR3 is TGTGCCAGCAGCGTAGATCGGACAGGGGAGAACTATGGCTACACCTTC.

This rearrangement joins TRBV10-3 to TRBJ2-5, with D possibly TRBD1 on 6 matching bases. Trimming shortened V by 0 bases and J by 2 bases, and 13 bases separated the two germline ends. Germline assignment: CDR1 ENHRY and CDR2 SYGVKD. The CDR3 covers 16 residues. CDR3 sequence: CAISESDGQPQETQYF. CDR3 nucleotide sequence: TGTGCCATCAGTGAGTCCGATGGACAGCCTCAAGAGACCCAGTACTTC.

This clonotype has just a few counts. The chain joins TRBV19 to TRBJ1-1, with 8 bases identical to TRBD1. J was trimmed by 6 bases and V by 3 bases; bases with no gene match: 3. The CDR3 is 13 amino acids. Germline CDR1 is LNHDA and CDR2 is SQIVND (reference sequence). In DNA, the CDR3 is TGTGCCAGTAGTATGACAGGGGAAGCTGAAGCTTTCTTT. This gives the protein CASSMTGEAEAFF.

There are many counts of this clonotype. V usage is TRBV7-2 and J usage is TRBJ2-3, with D possibly TRBD1 on 6 matching bases. Germline loops: CDR1 SGHTA, CDR2 FQGNSA. The V end was cut by 5 bases, the J end by 4 bases, with 19 bases between. The length of the CDR3 is 16 residues. CDR3 protein: CASSQDGLHRADTQYF. CDR3 DNA: TGTGCCAGCAGCCAAGACGGTTTGCACAGGGCAGATACGCAGTATTTT.

This clonotype was counted between two and nine times. The J gene is TRBJ2-2, the V gene TRBV5-4; D is perhaps TRBD1 or TRBD2 (5 bases each). The CDR3 covers 14 residues. Germline CDR1 SGHNT, CDR2 YYREEE (reference sequence). With 5 bases removed from V and 1 base from J, the gap between germline ends came to 9 bases. The CDR3 DNA follows: TGTGCCAGCAGGAGGGGTAGGAACACCGGGGAGCTGTTTTTT. Its protein product is CASRRGRNTGELFF.

For the CDR3, the DNA is TGTGCCAGCAGTTACGGGCGGGGGGAATATTTT. This encodes CASSYGRGEYF. The V gene is TRBV6-5, the J gene TRBJ2-3, with 8 bases aligning to TRBD2. The CDR3 is 11 amino acids. Trimming took 2 bases from V and 15 from J; bases not matched to a gene: 4. Germline loops: CDR1 MNHEY, CDR2 SVGAGI.

This clonotype was detected ten times or more. The genes are TRBV7-6 and TRBJ2-7, with a possible D match to TRBD1 (6 bases). Trimming removed 5 bases at V and 3 bases at J, with 14 bases between. The CDR3 is 14 residues long. Germline CDR1 reads SGHVS; CDR2 reads FNYEAQ. CDR3 nucleotides: TGTGCCAGCAGCCCCGACAGGACGATCTACGAGCAGTACGTC. Protein product: CASSPDRTIYEQYV.

This clonotype showed up just a few times. The V call is TRBV6-2 or TRBV6-3, the J call TRBJ2-7; 7 positions agree with TRBD1. Germline CDR1 MNHEY, CDR2 SVGEGT. Trimming took 6 bases from V and 2 from J; bases not matched to a gene: 13. The CDR3 has 16 residues. CDR3 coding DNA: TGTGCCAGCAGAACCATCGTGAAGGGGGCACCCTACGAGCAGTACGTC. Translated: CASRTIVKGAPYEQYV.

Only a few counts were recorded for this clonotype. The rearrangement joins TRBV7-9 to TRBJ2-7; D is uncertain. V lost 2 bases and J lost 3, with 8 bases in between. The CDR3 runs 13 residues. Germline CDR1 reads SEHNR; CDR2 reads FQNEAQ (reference sequence). CDR3 coding DNA: TGTGCCAGCAGCTTAAAAGGGAACTACGAGCAGTACGTC. Its translation is CASSLKGNYEQYV.

This rearrangement joins TRBV27 to TRBJ2-2, with unresolved D. The CDR3 runs 14 residues. The V end lost 1 base, the J end lost 1 base, and 4 bases lay between the germline ends. Germline assignment: CDR1 MNHEY and CDR2 SMNVEV (reference sequence). DNA of the CDR3: TGTGCCAGCAGTTTATTCAGGAACACCGGGGAGCTGTTTTTT. As protein: CASSLFRNTGELFF.

The V call is TRBV6-6, the J call TRBJ1-4, with a possible D match to TRBD1 (5 bases). The CDR3 contains 16 residues. V lost 2 bases and J lost 5, with 15 bases in between. The V gene's germline CDR1 is MNHNY and CDR2 SVGAGI (reference sequence). CDR3 sequence (DNA): TGTGCCAGCAGTTACGATTCCAGGGAAGGGAATGAAAAACTGTTTTTT. This encodes CASSYDSREGNEKLFF.

The rearrangement uses TRBV14 and TRBJ2-2; D is possibly TRBD1 (5 bases). This CDR3 contains 14 residues. Deletions cut 0 bases from V and 9 bases from J, with 11 bases between. Germline loops: CDR1 SGHDN, CDR2 FVKESK. CDR3 amino acids: CASSQDKGWRELFF. The DNA for the CDR3 is TGTGCCAGCAGCCAAGATAAGGGGTGGAGGGAGCTGTTTTTT.

This clonotype came up a few times. This chain links TRBV7-9 with TRBJ2-1, with unresolved D. CDR3 length: 14 amino acids. The V gene's germline CDR1 is SEHNR and CDR2 FQNEAQ (reference sequence). Between the trimmed V and J ends, which lost 8 bases and 5 bases, there was a span of 16 bases. CDR3 region: CASSSGEVHNEQFF. The CDR3, as DNA: TGTGCCAGCTCCTCTGGGGAAGTCCACAATGAGCAGTTCTTC.

This clonotype was detected a few times. The chain employs TRBV7-9 and TRBJ2-6, with D uncertain. CDR1 is SEHNR and CDR2 is FQNEAQ in the germline V gene (reference sequence). Trimming cost V 1 base and J 0 bases, with 10 bases left between them. The CDR3 covers 17 residues. CDR3 residues: CASSLVSVLSGANVLTF. DNA of the CDR3: TGTGCCAGCAGCTTAGTTTCTGTCCTCTCTGGGGCCAACGTCCTGACTTTC.

Note on this clonotype: A read error is possible here, since a much larger clone lies one base away. The chain carries TRBV28 and TRBJ2-5; D gene uncertain. Germline CDR1 is MDHEN and CDR2 is SYDVKM. The CDR3 covers 11 residues. Trimming took off 7 bases at V and 8 bases at J, with 11 bases between the two ends. CDR3 loop: CASNPPGTQYF. The CDR3 DNA reads as TGTGCCAGCAATCCCCCTGGAACCCAGTACTTC.